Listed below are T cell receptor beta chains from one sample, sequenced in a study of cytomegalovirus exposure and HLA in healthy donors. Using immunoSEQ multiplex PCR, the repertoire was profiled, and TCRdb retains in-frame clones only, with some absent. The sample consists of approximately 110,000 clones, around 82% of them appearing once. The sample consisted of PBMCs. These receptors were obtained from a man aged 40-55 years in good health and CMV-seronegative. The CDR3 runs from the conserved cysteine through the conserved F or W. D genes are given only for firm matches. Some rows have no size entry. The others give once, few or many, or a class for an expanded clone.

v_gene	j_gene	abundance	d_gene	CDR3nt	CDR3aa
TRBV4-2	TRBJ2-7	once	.	TGTGCCAGCAGCCAAGTCTCCGGCCCCGCGGAAGAGCAGTACTTC	CASSQVSGPAEEQYF
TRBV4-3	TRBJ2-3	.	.	TGCGCCAGCAGCCAAGAGAAAGGCGGTACTAGCACAGATACGCAGTATTTT	CASSQEKGGTSTDTQYF
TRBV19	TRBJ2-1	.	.	TGTGCCAGTAGTGGCAGGCCGGTCAATGAGCAGTTCTTC	CASSGRPVNEQFF
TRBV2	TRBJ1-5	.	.	TGTGCCAGCGGTCGTAACGGTCAGCCCCAGCATTTT	CASGRNGQPQHF
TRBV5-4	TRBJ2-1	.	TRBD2	TGTGCCAGCAGCTTGGCCCCTCCAGCGGGGGACTACAATGAGCAGTTCTTC	CASSLAPPAGDYNEQFF
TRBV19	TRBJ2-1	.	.	TGTGCCAGTAGTACCCAGGGGCCCGAGCAGTTCTTC	CASSTQGPEQFF
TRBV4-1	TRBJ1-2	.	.	TGCGCCAGCAGCCAAGATGGAGGAATGAGGGGCTACACCTTC	CASSQDGGMRGYTF
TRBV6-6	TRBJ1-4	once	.	TGTGCCAGCAGTCCTCCAGGGGCAACTAATGAAAAACTGTTTTTT	CASSPPGATNEKLFF
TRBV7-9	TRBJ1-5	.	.	TGTGCCAGCAGCTTCCCAATGCAGCCCCAGCATTTT	CASSFPMQPQHF
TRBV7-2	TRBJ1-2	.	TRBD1	TGTGCCGGACTATCGGGACAGAACTATGGCTACACCTTC	CAGLSGQNYGYTF
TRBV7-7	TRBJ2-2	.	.	TGTGCTAGCAGACCTGAGACGGGGAACACCGGGGAGCTGTTTTTT	CASRPETGNTGELFF
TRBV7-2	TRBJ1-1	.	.	TGTGCCAGCAGTACCCTCCGGGGGTTGACTGAAGCTTTCTTT	CASSTLRGLTEAFF
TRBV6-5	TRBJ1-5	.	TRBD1	TGTGCCAGCAGGAACAGGGGGGACCAGCCCCAGCATTTT	CASRNRGDQPQHF
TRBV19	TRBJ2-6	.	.	TGTGCCAGTAGTATGGGGGCTGCTGGGGCCAACGTCCTGACTTTC	CASSMGAAGANVLTF
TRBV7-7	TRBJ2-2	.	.	TGTGCCAGCAGGCCATCTCCCGAGACCGGGGAGCTGTTTTTT	CASRPSPETGELFF
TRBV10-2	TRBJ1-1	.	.	TGCGCCAGCGCAGCGGGTACGGGGCGCACTGAAGCTTTTTTT	CASAAGTGRTEAFF
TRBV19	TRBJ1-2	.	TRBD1	TGTGCCAGTAGTATATCTGGGCCAGGGGGAGGCTACACCTTC	CASSISGPGGGYTF
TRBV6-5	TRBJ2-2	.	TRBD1	TGTGCCAGCAGGAGACAGGGCTGGAACACCGGGGAGCTGTTTTTT	CASRRQGWNTGELFF
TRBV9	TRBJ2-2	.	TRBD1	TGTGCCAGCAGCGTGGGACAGGGAGGCGGGGAGCTGTTTTTT	CASSVGQGGGELFF
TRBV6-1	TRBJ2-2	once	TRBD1	TGTGCCGCCAAGGGACAGGGGAACACCGGGGAGCTGTTTTTT	CAAKGQGNTGELFF
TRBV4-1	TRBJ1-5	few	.	TGCGCCAGCAGCCAAGAACTGGTTCAGCCCCAGCATTTT	CASSQELVQPQHF
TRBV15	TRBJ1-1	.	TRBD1	TGTGCCACCAGTAGGACCAAGGGGGCCACTGAAGCTTTCTTT	CATSRTKGATEAFF
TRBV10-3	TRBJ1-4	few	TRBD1	TGTGCCATCAGTGCCCAAACGACAGGGAGCGATGAAAAACTGTTTTTT	CAISAQTTGSDEKLFF
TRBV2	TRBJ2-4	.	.	TGTGCCAGCAGTGGTCGAGTAGCCAAAAACATTCAGTACTTC	CASSGRVAKNIQYF
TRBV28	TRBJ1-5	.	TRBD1	TGTGCCAGCCATTTCTCAGGGGGCTATCAGCCCCAGCATTTT	CASHFSGGYQPQHF
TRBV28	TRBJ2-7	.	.	TGTGCCAGCAGTTACAGGGTAGGGGATGGCTACGAGCAGTACTTC	CASSYRVGDGYEQYF
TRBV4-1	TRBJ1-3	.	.	TGCGCCAGCAGCCAGTCCCCGCCCGGGGGATCGGCTGGAAACACCATATATTTT	CASSQSPPGGSAGNTIYF
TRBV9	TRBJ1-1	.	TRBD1	TGTGCCAGCAGCGTAGGGCCAGGGGGTGAAGCTTTCTTT	CASSVGPGGEAFF
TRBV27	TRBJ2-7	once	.	TGTGCCAGCAGTTTATCAGGTCAGGTGAGCTCCTACGAGCAGTACTTC	CASSLSGQVSSYEQYF
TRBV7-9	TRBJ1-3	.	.	TGTGCCAGCAGCTTTAATATTTGGCCAGTTGGTGACACCATATATTTT	CASSFNIWPVGDTIYF
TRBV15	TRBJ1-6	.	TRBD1	TGTGCCACCAGCCCCCGACAGGGAAGGAATTCACCCCTCCACTTT	CATSPRQGRNSPLHF
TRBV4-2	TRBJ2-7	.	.	TGTGCCAGCAGCCAAGTAGGGGGATACGAGCAGTACTTC	CASSQVGGYEQYF
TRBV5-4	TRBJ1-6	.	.	TGTGCCAGCAGCTTGGCGGAGGAGGCAGCATATAATTCACCCCTCCACTTT	CASSLAEEAAYNSPLHF
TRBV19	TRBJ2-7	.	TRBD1	TGTGCCAGTACCCCGGGACAGGGAAACTCCTACGAGCAGTACTTC	CASTPGQGNSYEQYF
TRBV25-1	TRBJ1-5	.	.	TGTGCCACGCAGGCAGGGTTTTCTCCCCAGCATTTT	CATQAGFSPQHF
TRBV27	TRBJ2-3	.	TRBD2	TGTGCCAGCAGTTTTTTGCGGGGGGTCTTTTCAGATACGCAGTATTTT	CASSFLRGVFSDTQYF
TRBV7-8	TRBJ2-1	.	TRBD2	TGTGCCAGCAGCCCTCCCGGGACTAGTTACAATGAGCAGTTCTTC	CASSPPGTSYNEQFF
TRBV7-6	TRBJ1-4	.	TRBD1	TGTGCCAGCAGCTTAACGGACAGGGTTGAAAAACTGTTTTTT	CASSLTDRVEKLFF
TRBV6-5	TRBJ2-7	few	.	TGTGCCAGCAGCCCCTTCGTCCGTCAGTCCTACGAGCAGTACTTC	CASSPFVRQSYEQYF
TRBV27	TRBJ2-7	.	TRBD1	TGTGCCAGAACGGGACAGGGTTTACACGAGCAGTACTTC	CARTGQGLHEQYF
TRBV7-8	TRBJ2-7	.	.	TGTGCCAGCAGTTTCGGGACTTCCATCTCCTACGAGCAGTACTTC	CASSFGTSISYEQYF
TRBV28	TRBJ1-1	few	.	TGTGCCACTGAGGACAGAGAAGCTTTCTTT	CATEDREAFF